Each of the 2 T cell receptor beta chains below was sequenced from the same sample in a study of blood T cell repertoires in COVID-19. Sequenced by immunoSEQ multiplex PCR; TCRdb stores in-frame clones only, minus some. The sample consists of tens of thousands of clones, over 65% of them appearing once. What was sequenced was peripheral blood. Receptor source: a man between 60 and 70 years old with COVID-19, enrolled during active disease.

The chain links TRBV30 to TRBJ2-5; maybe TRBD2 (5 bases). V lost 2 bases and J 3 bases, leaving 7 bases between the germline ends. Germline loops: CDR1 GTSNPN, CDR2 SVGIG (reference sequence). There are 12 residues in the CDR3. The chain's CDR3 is CAWSRAEETQYF. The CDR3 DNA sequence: TGTGCCTGGAGTAGAGCGGAAGAGACCCAGTACTTC.

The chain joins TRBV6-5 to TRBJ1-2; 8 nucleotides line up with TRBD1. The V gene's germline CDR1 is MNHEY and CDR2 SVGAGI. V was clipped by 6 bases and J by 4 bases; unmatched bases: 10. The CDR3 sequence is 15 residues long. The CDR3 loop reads CASSSPGQAPYGYTF. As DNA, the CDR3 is TGTGCCAGCAGCAGCCCGGGACAGGCCCCCTATGGCTACACCTTC.